Listed here is a single TCR beta chain. This specimen comes from a study of blood T cell repertoires in COVID-19. As for the study in general: COVID-19 samples collected from the United States, Italy and Spain covered acute and convalescent phases.

Germline assignment: CDR1 DFQATT and CDR2 SNEGSKA (reference sequence). The J segment lost 2 bases and the V segment lost 3 bases, leaving 4 bases of the junction unmatched. The CDR3 has 15 amino acids. Per the study methods: Counts of nucleated cells, estimated from reference gene primer amplification, were obtained. The repertoire was sequenced with immunoSEQ multiplex PCR; TCRdb's copy has only in-frame clones and lacks some. The V and J calls and clone size come from that table; D and trimming were worked out from the DNA. This table has over 200,000 clones, around 75% appearing once. The sample comprised peripheral blood. The clonotype was recovered from a human donor in a cohort sampled during active COVID-19. This sequence joins TRBV20-1 and TRBJ1-6; 7 bases match TRBD1. CDR3 nucleotide sequence: TGCAGTGCTAGTGAGGACAGGCCCTATAATTCACCCCTCCACTTT. Translated: CSASEDRPYNSPLHF.